A single sample is the source of the 22 T cell receptor beta chains below, sequenced in a study of blood T cell repertoires in COVID-19. Clones were read by immunoSEQ multiplex PCR, and TCRdb kept only the in-frame ones, dropping some. The sample has 25,000 to 35,000 clones, over 70% seen once. The specimen was peripheral blood. The origin of the receptors is a woman aged 55-70 years with acute or convalescent COVID-19.

This chain links TRBV6-1 with TRBJ2-7, with a possible D match to TRBD1 (5 bases). Germline V gives CDR1 MNHNS, CDR2 SASEGT. The CDR3 extends over 14 amino acids. V dropped 0 bases and J dropped 6 bases, with 12 bases sitting between them. The CDR3 loop reads CASSEAAGFIEQYF. CDR3 nucleotides: TGTGCCAGCAGTGAAGCTGCAGGGTTCATCGAGCAGTACTTC.

The chain is built from TRBV7-2 and TRBJ2-7, with TRBD2 matching 11 bases. Losses at the gene ends were 5 bases for V and 4 bases for J; bases not matched to a gene: 7. The CDR3 extends over 15 amino acids. From germline, CDR1 is SGHTA and CDR2 FQGNSA. Here the CDR3 reads CASSLTSGAQYEQYF. In nucleotides, the CDR3 is TGTGCCAGCAGCCTGACTAGCGGGGCCCAATACGAGCAGTACTTC.

The V gene is TRBV12-2, the J gene TRBJ1-4. TRBV12-2 is a recognized pseudogene. This CDR3 spans 14 amino acids. This CDR3 is CASRFCTNNEKLFF. CDR3 nucleotides: TGTGCAAGTCGCTTTTGTACTAATAATGAAAAACTGTTTTTT.

The genes are TRBV19 and TRBJ2-1, with 7 bases identical to TRBD2. The germline CDR1 and CDR2 sequences are LNHDA and SQIVND (reference sequence). Germline trimming cut 5 bases from V and 3 bases from J; bases unmatched to any gene: 7. CDR3 length: 15 amino acids. In nucleotides, the CDR3 is TGTGCCAGTAGTGAATCCGCGGGGGTCTACAATGAGCAGTTCTTC. This codes for CASSESAGVYNEQFF.

The chain couples TRBV6-2 or TRBV6-3 to TRBJ2-5, with TRBD2 matching over 10 bases. Germline V gene sequence: CDR1 MNHEY, CDR2 SVGEGT. The CDR3 loop spans 15 amino acids. The V gene end was trimmed by 6 bases and the J gene end by 5 bases; junction bases not matched to a gene: 9. As DNA, the CDR3 is TGTGCCAGCAGCCCGGCGGGAGCGGGAGGGGAGACCCAGTACTTC. It translates to CASSPAGAGGETQYF.

The chain links TRBV15 to TRBJ2-1; TRBD2 matches at 7 bases. This CDR3 comprises 14 residues. The V segment lost 3 bases and the J segment 7 bases; nucleotides outside the gene matches: 6. Germline CDR1 reads LNHNV; CDR2 reads YYDKDF (reference sequence). In DNA, the CDR3 is TGTGCCACCAGCAGGGGGGGGTTTAGGAATGAGCAGTTCTTC. Translated: CATSRGGFRNEQFF.

The chain carries TRBV5-5 and TRBJ2-5; maybe TRBD1 (6 bases). This CDR3 has 16 residues. Germline V gives CDR1 SGHKS, CDR2 YYEKEE (reference sequence). Trimming stripped 3 bases from V and 5 bases from J, with 20 bases between. The CDR3 DNA sequence: TGTGCCAGCAGCTCAATAGAACAGGGTCCGGGGGAGACCCAGTACTTC. Residues: CASSSIEQGPGETQYF.

The chain has TRBV4-1 and TRBJ1-2; D is perhaps TRBD1 (6 bases). Trimming took 8 bases from V and 6 from J, leaving 16 bases between them. The germline gives CDR1 MGHRA, CDR2 YSYEKL. The CDR3 loop spans 13 amino acids. The chain's CDR3 is CASGSQGLNGYTF. DNA for the CDR3: TGCGCCAGCGGATCCCAGGGGCTCAATGGCTACACCTTC.

The gene calls are TRBV2 and TRBJ1-2; 8 nucleotides agree with TRBD1. CDR1 and CDR2 from the germline V gene are SNHLY and FYNNEI. The V and J ends lost 11 bases and 8 bases, in that order; junction bases with no gene match: 10. The CDR3 runs to 12 residues. For the CDR3, the DNA is TGTGCCCGCGCACAGGGGGGTAGGGGCTACACCTTC. Its translation: CARAQGGRGYTF.

The chain employs TRBV27 and TRBJ1-5; 10 nucleotides agree with TRBD1. V gave up 6 bases and J gave up 8 bases; unmatched junction bases: 16. The germline V gene encodes CDR1 MNHEY and CDR2 SMNVEV (reference sequence). This CDR3 has 17 amino acids. The CDR3 sequence is CASRPGTGALGWEPQHF. Here the CDR3 DNA reads TGTGCCAGCAGGCCCGGGACAGGGGCCCTCGGTTGGGAGCCCCAGCATTTT.

V and J are TRBV4-1 and TRBJ1-2, with 7 bases aligning to TRBD1. The CDR3 runs to 14 residues. Looked up from germline, CDR1 is MGHRA and CDR2 is YSYEKL. V lost 1 base, J lost 8 bases, and 7 bases stayed unmatched. CDR3: CASSQVPTGDGYTF. The CDR3 nucleotides read TGCGCCAGCAGCCAAGTCCCCACAGGGGACGGCTACACCTTC.

This clone was seen only a few times. The chain employs TRBV5-1 and TRBJ1-1, with D unresolved. The CDR3 covers 13 residues. V was cut by 0 bases and J by 2 bases, with 5 bases left in between. The V gene's germline CDR1 is SGHRS and CDR2 YFSETQ. Here the CDR3 reads CASSLGDNTEAFF. In DNA, the CDR3 is TGCGCCAGCAGCTTGGGAGATAACACTGAAGCTTTCTTT.

The chain is built from TRBV19 and TRBJ2-6; no clear D gene. The CDR3 is made up of 13 amino acids. In germline, CDR1 is LNHDA, CDR2 SQIVND (reference sequence). The V end was cut by 5 bases, the J end by 3 bases, with 5 bases between. In DNA form, the CDR3 reads TGTGCCAGTAGTCTCCGTGGGGCCAACGTCCTGACTTTC. Its protein product is CASSLRGANVLTF.

V usage is TRBV29-1 and J usage is TRBJ1-5; TRBD1 is a possible D gene (5 bases). Trimming removed 4 bases at V and 5 bases at J, with 15 bases between. The CDR3 totals 14 residues. Germline CDR1 reads SQVTM; CDR2 reads ANQGSEA. The CDR3 region has the DNA TGCAGCGTTGCGTGGGCAGGGCGTGATCAGCCCCAGCATTTT. The encoded protein is CSVAWAGRDQPQHF.

The rearrangement joins TRBV9 to TRBJ1-6; D ambiguous. Germline-derived CDR1 and CDR2 are SGDLS and YYNGEE. Trimming shortened V by 4 bases and J by 5 bases, and 10 bases separated the two germline ends. The CDR3 runs 14 residues. The DNA for the CDR3 is TGTGCCAGCAGCCCCGAGGGTAATAATTCACCCCTCCACTTT. The encoded protein is CASSPEGNNSPLHF.

In DNA, the CDR3 is TGCGCCAGCAGCTTTAACGTAGTAGTGGATGGCTACACCTTC. This sequence encodes CASSFNVVVDGYTF. The chain employs TRBV5-1 and TRBJ1-2; the D is unclear. This CDR3 region has 14 residues. CDR1 is SGHRS and CDR2 is YFSETQ in the germline V gene. V lost 2 bases, J lost 6 bases, and 14 bases lay in between.

The chain has TRBV30 and TRBJ1-1, with D hard to call. This CDR3 region has 13 residues. The germline V and J ends were trimmed by 3 bases and 3 bases, with 11 bases remaining between them. CDR1 is GTSNPN and CDR2 is SVGIG in the germline V gene (reference sequence). The CDR3 is CAWSRGVYTEAFF. The CDR3 bases are TGTGCCTGGAGCCGCGGGGTCTACACTGAAGCTTTCTTT.

This clone was seen just once. The chain uses TRBV11-2 and TRBJ2-5; D might be TRBD2 (6 bases). Trimming cost V 0 bases and J 0 bases, with 11 bases left between them. Germline V gives CDR1 SGHAT, CDR2 FQNNGV. The CDR3 loop spans 16 amino acids. Here the CDR3 reads CASSLDGRDYQETQYF. The CDR3 DNA reads as TGTGCCAGCAGCTTAGATGGCCGGGACTACCAAGAGACCCAGTACTTC.

This rearrangement joins TRBV5-1 to TRBJ2-3, with 7 bases that match TRBD1. In germline, CDR1 is SGHRS, CDR2 YFSETQ. This CDR3 is built from 14 residues. Trimming took 4 bases from V and 2 from J; bases not matched to a gene: 4. The CDR3 bases are TGCGCCAGCAGCACGGGACAGACCACAGATACGCAGTATTTT. Protein product: CASSTGQTTDTQYF. Together with reference TRBV5-1 and TRBJ2-3, the CDR3 gives the full variable domain: KAGVTQTPRYLIKTRGQQVTLSCSPISGHRSVSWYQQTPGQGLQFLFEYFSETQRNKGNFPGRFSGRQFSNSRSEMNVSTLELGDSALYLCASSTGQTTDTQYFGPGTRLTVL.

V gene TRBV19 combines with J gene TRBJ2-1, with 11 positions matching TRBD1. V dropped 7 bases and J dropped 7; count of bases not matched to a gene: 9. The CDR3 is made up of 15 amino acids. Germline V gene data show CDR1 as LNHDA and CDR2 as SQIVND (reference sequence). The CDR3 protein is CASTTGGTGGNEQFF. In DNA, the CDR3 is TGTGCCAGTACCACCGGAGGGACAGGGGGTAATGAGCAGTTCTTC.

About this clone itself: A much larger clone lies a single base off, so this may be a read error. In DNA form, the CDR3 reads TGTGCCAGCAGCGGACAGGGGTCCTACGAGCAGTACTTC. Residues: CASSGQGSYEQYF. V is TRBV9 and J is TRBJ2-7; 8 nucleotides align to TRBD1. V dropped 3 bases and J dropped 1; count of bases not matched to a gene: 0. CDR1 and CDR2 (germline): SGDLS, YYNGEE. CDR3 length: 13 amino acids.

This clone was recorded only once. The J gene is TRBJ1-5, the V gene TRBV30; 9 nucleotides align to TRBD1. The V gene's germline CDR1 is GTSNPN and CDR2 SVGIG (reference sequence). This CDR3 has 13 residues. Trimming took 1 base from V and 7 from J; bases not matched to a gene: 2. DNA of the CDR3: TGTGCCTGGAGTGCGGGGACAGGGCAGCCCCAGCATTTT. Translation: CAWSAGTGQPQHF.